A selection of T cell receptor beta chains follows, all from one sample in a study of OX40 agonist ivuxolimab in advanced cancers. This table comes from immunoSEQ multiplex PCR, and its TCRdb copy is limited to in-frame clones, with some not included. This sample has 30,000 to 45,000 clones, with around nine tenths found just once. The sample consisted of CD4+ or CD8+ T cells sorted from blood, taken in a trial of the OX40 agonist ivuxolimab. These receptors all come from an adult with an advanced solid tumor such as melanoma, head and neck, liver or kidney cancer. CDR3s leave out the opening cysteine and the closing phenylalanine or tryptophan. Fields, in order: V gene, J gene, CDR3 protein.

v_gene: TRBV28
j_gene: TRBJ1-3
CDR3aa: ASSTVDLGNTIY

v_gene: TRBV9
j_gene: TRBJ2-1
CDR3aa: ASSLKQSSYNEQF

v_gene: TRBV2
j_gene: TRBJ2-2
CDR3aa: ASPRTGVNTGELF

v_gene: TRBV6-1
j_gene: TRBJ2-5
CDR3aa: ASGNRGETQY

v_gene: TRBV11-2
j_gene: TRBJ2-7
CDR3aa: ASSPGLSYEQY

v_gene: TRBV6-1
j_gene: TRBJ1-3
CDR3aa: ASSEGPSSGNTIY

v_gene: TRBV28
j_gene: TRBJ2-7
CDR3aa: ASNGLSNVI

v_gene: TRBV19
j_gene: TRBJ2-5
CDR3aa: ASSIDLGFSRETQY

v_gene: TRBV10-1
j_gene: TRBJ2-7
CDR3aa: ASSESIGRDTLADLSYEQY

v_gene: TRBV6-5
j_gene: TRBJ1-2
CDR3aa: ASRDHRGGYT

v_gene: TRBV9
j_gene: TRBJ2-3
CDR3aa: ASSVGLAGFTDTQY

v_gene: TRBV7-9
j_gene: TRBJ2-5
CDR3aa: ASSPLYQETQY

v_gene: TRBV27
j_gene: TRBJ2-1
CDR3aa: ASSSPSWGANEQF

v_gene: TRBV29-1
j_gene: TRBJ1-2
CDR3aa: SAAAGGTGEDYGYT

v_gene: TRBV27
j_gene: TRBJ2-7
CDR3aa: ASAGGGRDEQY

v_gene: TRBV14
j_gene: TRBJ1-1
CDR3aa: ASSQDMNTEAF

v_gene: TRBV27
j_gene: TRBJ1-5
CDR3aa: ASSPQGAAQNSNQPQH

v_gene: TRBV19
j_gene: TRBJ1-1
CDR3aa: ASSITGWNTEAF

v_gene: TRBV9
j_gene: TRBJ2-7
CDR3aa: ASSVGEGSPSYEQY

v_gene: TRBV5-6
j_gene: TRBJ2-1
CDR3aa: ASSILGGEQF

v_gene: TRBV27
j_gene: TRBJ2-1
CDR3aa: ASSLGGYNEQF

v_gene: TRBV5-5
j_gene: TRBJ2-1
CDR3aa: ASSFGQGVYNEQF

v_gene: TRBV4-1
j_gene: TRBJ2-1
CDR3aa: ASSQGPGQGKGEQF

v_gene: TRBV6-5
j_gene: TRBJ2-1
CDR3aa: ASRGTNEQF

v_gene: TRBV4-2
j_gene: TRBJ1-1
CDR3aa: ASSLGQGTTEAF

v_gene: TRBV13
j_gene: TRBJ2-2
CDR3aa: ASSPRELNTGELF

v_gene: TRBV6-5
j_gene: TRBJ1-2
CDR3aa: ASSYSGQGGRGYT

v_gene: TRBV11-2
j_gene: TRBJ1-2
CDR3aa: ASSLTGDYGYT

v_gene: TRBV28
j_gene: TRBJ2-5
CDR3aa: ASSPRVQETQY

v_gene: TRBV4-1
j_gene: TRBJ2-7
CDR3aa: ASSQSLAGIPEQY

v_gene: TRBV7-3
j_gene: TRBJ2-3
CDR3aa: ASSQMGPDTQY

v_gene: TRBV7-2
j_gene: TRBJ1-2
CDR3aa: ASSPQGGGYGYT

v_gene: TRBV4-1
j_gene: TRBJ2-1
CDR3aa: ASSLGQGRDEQF

v_gene: TRBV29-1
j_gene: TRBJ1-1
CDR3aa: SVFLVTEAF

v_gene: TRBV15
j_gene: TRBJ2-1
CDR3aa: ATSRGGGPSHEQF

v_gene: TRBV7-3
j_gene: TRBJ2-1
CDR3aa: ASSPFLTSGSGNEQF

v_gene: TRBV5-4
j_gene: TRBJ1-1
CDR3aa: ASRPRGDTEAF

v_gene: TRBV18
j_gene: TRBJ1-2
CDR3aa: ASWDRDYGYT

v_gene: TRBV9
j_gene: TRBJ2-2
CDR3aa: ASSRHLGRAYTGELF

v_gene: TRBV19
j_gene: TRBJ2-7
CDR3aa: ASSIWLAAEQY

v_gene: TRBV7-3
j_gene: TRBJ1-1
CDR3aa: ASSLIRGEAF

v_gene: TRBV7-6
j_gene: TRBJ1-1
CDR3aa: ASSEGQDEAF

v_gene: TRBV15
j_gene: TRBJ2-1
CDR3aa: ATSRDSLGLAGAIEQF

v_gene: TRBV19
j_gene: TRBJ2-2
CDR3aa: ASSIKAGGLAGELF

v_gene: TRBV4-1
j_gene: TRBJ2-7
CDR3aa: ASSQDPGTSGYEQY

v_gene: TRBV4-1
j_gene: TRBJ2-3
CDR3aa: ASSQAPPGTGGMDTQY

v_gene: TRBV6-5
j_gene: TRBJ2-1
CDR3aa: ASSYGGPYNEQF

v_gene: TRBV7-3
j_gene: TRBJ2-2
CDR3aa: ASSSLRGETGELF

v_gene: TRBV18
j_gene: TRBJ2-1
CDR3aa: ASSYRTVLIADEQF

v_gene: TRBV11-3
j_gene: TRBJ2-1
CDR3aa: ASSTLAGGYNEQF

v_gene: TRBV9
j_gene: TRBJ1-5
CDR3aa: ASNTGHLDQPQH

v_gene: TRBV6-5
j_gene: TRBJ1-2
CDR3aa: ASSYRRTYGYT

v_gene: TRBV9
j_gene: TRBJ1-4
CDR3aa: ASSVGGEEKLF

v_gene: TRBV9
j_gene: TRBJ2-3
CDR3aa: ASSELAGIITDTQY

v_gene: TRBV25-1
j_gene: TRBJ1-5
CDR3aa: ASSGPGTGSNQPQH

v_gene: TRBV19
j_gene: TRBJ1-1
CDR3aa: ASRLRGQTEAF

v_gene: TRBV25-1
j_gene: TRBJ2-7
CDR3aa: ASQVRPFSYEQY

v_gene: TRBV7-6
j_gene: TRBJ1-3
CDR3aa: ASSPSGDSGNTIY